The 28 T cell receptor beta chains below all came from one sample that was sequenced in a study of response to subunit inactivated influenza vaccine. TCRdb processed the RT-PCR reads anew with MiXCR; each CDR3 protein has one entry. The sample has around 200,000 distinct CDR3 sequences; approximately 15% are singletons. The source material was CD8+ T cells sorted from PBMCs, sampled 5 days after vaccination. Receptor source: a man in his fifties who received an inactivated influenza vaccine.

This chain joins TRBV4-2 and TRBJ2-2, with TRBD1 as a possible D gene (5 bases). Germline V lookup: CDR1 LGHNA, CDR2 YNFKEQ. The germline V and J ends were trimmed by 3 bases and 3 bases, with 17 bases remaining between them. This CDR3 has 17 amino acids. CDR3 DNA sequence: TGTGCCAGCAGCCATACTATTGGGGCCTTGGACACCGGGGAGCTGTTTTTT. Translation gives CASSHTIGALDTGELFF.

This clonotype appeared a few times. The DNA for the CDR3 is TGTGCCAGCAGTCCACTAGCGGTTAGCACAGATACGCAGTATTTT. Translating it yields CASSPLAVSTDTQYF. The chain is built from TRBV12-3 or TRBV12-4 and TRBJ2-3; 8 positions match TRBD2. The CDR3 loop spans 15 amino acids. With 5 bases clipped from V and 0 bases from J, the junction kept 4 bases outside the gene matches.

The table lists this clonotype with a few counts. This chain links TRBV12-3 or TRBV12-4 with TRBJ2-1; D uncertain. With 5 bases removed from V and 7 bases from J, the gap between germline ends came to 12 bases. The CDR3 runs 13 residues. Here the CDR3 reads CASSQSSANEQFF. Written as DNA, the CDR3 is TGTGCCAGCAGTCAGAGCAGTGCTAATGAGCAGTTCTTC.

V gene TRBV4-3 combines with J gene TRBJ2-2, with TRBD2 matching 10 bases. The CDR3 loop spans 15 amino acids. Germline V gene lookup returns CDR1 LGHNA and CDR2 YSLEER. Trimming cost V 1 base and J 7 bases; bases outside gene matches: 3. CDR3 region: CASSQVGTSVGELFF. The CDR3 DNA sequence: TGCGCCAGCAGCCAAGTGGGGACTAGCGTCGGGGAGCTGTTTTTT.

This clonotype has a handful of counts. This rearrangement joins TRBV10-3 to TRBJ2-5; 9 bases are shared with TRBD2. There are 15 residues in the CDR3. The germline CDR1 and CDR2 sequences are ENHRY and SYGVKD. J was trimmed by 7 bases and V by 2 bases; bases with no gene match: 8. Written as DNA, the CDR3 is TGTGCCATCAGTGAGGATAGGACTAGCGAAGGGACCCAGTACTTC. Amino acids: CAISEDRTSEGTQYF.

The genes are TRBV20-1 and TRBJ2-1; D gene unclear. Germline V gives CDR1 DFQATT, CDR2 SNEGSKA (reference sequence). The CDR3 loop spans 15 amino acids. Trimming left V 0 bases short and J 1 base short, with 10 bases between. CDR3 bases: TGCAGTGCTAGAGATTCTCAGCATTCCTACAATGAGCAGTTCTTC. It is translated as CSARDSQHSYNEQFF.

This clonotype was recorded a few times. The chain has TRBV7-9 and TRBJ2-4; D gene unclear. This CDR3 comprises 14 residues. V was shortened by 0 bases and J by 5 bases, with 8 bases between the two germline ends. Germline CDR1 and CDR2: SEHNR and FQNEAQ (reference sequence). CDR3 sequence: CASSLAHRQNIQYF. The CDR3 DNA sequence: TGTGCCAGCAGCTTAGCGCATAGACAAAACATTCAGTACTTC.

This clonotype was counted many times. The chain carries TRBV7-6 and TRBJ2-1; the match to TRBD1 covers 7 bases. Germline V CDR1 and CDR2: SGHVS, FNYEAQ. The CDR3 loop spans 12 amino acids. The trim removed 8 bases at V and 2 bases at J, leaving 0 bases unmatched. CDR3: CASGTAYNEQFF. The CDR3 region has the DNA TGTGCCAGCGGGACAGCCTACAATGAGCAGTTCTTC.

This clonotype has just a few counts. V and J are TRBV4-1 and TRBJ2-2; perhaps TRBD1 as D (6 bases). The CDR3 totals 15 residues. The germline CDR1 and CDR2 sequences are MGHRA and YSYEKL. V gave up 5 bases and J gave up 5 bases, with 15 bases separating them. CDR3: CASSARAGATGELFF. The DNA of the CDR3 is TGCGCCAGCAGCGCTCGGGCAGGGGCGACCGGGGAGCTGTTTTTT.

This clonotype was observed many times. V and J are TRBV5-1 and TRBJ1-1, with TRBD1 matching 12 bases. CDR3 length: 15 residues. The germline V gene has CDR1 SGHRS and CDR2 YFSETQ. The V and J ends lost 4 bases and 6 bases, in that order; junction bases with no gene match: 7. As DNA, the CDR3 is TGCGCCAGCAGCGCCCCGGGACAGGGGGCAGCTGAAGCTTTCTTT. As protein: CASSAPGQGAAEAFF.

This clonotype was recorded at least ten times. This rearrangement joins TRBV5-1 to TRBJ2-7; no reliable D call. Trimming shortened V by 0 bases and J by 3 bases, and 7 bases separated the two germline ends. The length of the CDR3 is 13 residues. Germline V gene sequence: CDR1 SGHRS, CDR2 YFSETQ. This CDR3 is CASSLVSGYEQYF. The CDR3 region has the DNA TGCGCCAGCAGCTTGGTATCCGGCTACGAGCAGTACTTC.

The rearrangement links TRBV9 to TRBJ1-1; D is possibly TRBD1 (5 bases). V was shortened by 0 bases and J by 5 bases, with 14 bases between the two germline ends. CDR3 length: 15 residues. Germline CDR1 and CDR2: SGDLS and YYNGEE. The CDR3 DNA reads as TGTGCCAGCAGCGTAGAGGAGGTGGGGGGAACTGAAGCTTTCTTT. Its protein is CASSVEEVGGTEAFF.

V gene TRBV15 combines with J gene TRBJ1-1; D possibly corresponds to TRBD1 (5 bases). V gave up 0 bases and J gave up 1 base, with 9 bases separating them. The CDR3 is 15 amino acids. Germline CDR1 LNHNV, CDR2 YYDKDF (reference sequence). The CDR3 sequence is CATSRDTQENTEAFF. The CDR3 DNA reads TGTGCCACCAGCAGAGATACACAGGAGAACACTGAAGCTTTCTTT.

V and J are TRBV27 and TRBJ1-4; D remains ambiguous. Germline values: CDR1 MNHEY, CDR2 SMNVEV (reference sequence). Trimming removed 3 bases at V and 3 bases at J, with 2 bases between. This CDR3 has 12 amino acids. The CDR3 sequence is CASSLSNEKLFF. The CDR3 DNA is TGTGCCAGCAGTTTGTCTAATGAAAAACTGTTTTTT.

The sample holds a few counts of this clonotype. The chain recombines TRBV6-2 or TRBV6-3 with TRBJ1-2; D is uncertain. Trimming shortened V by 7 bases and J by 10 bases, and 16 bases separated the two germline ends. CDR3 length: 12 residues. Per germline, CDR1 MNHEY and CDR2 SVGEGT. The CDR3 loop is CASTAGDRLYTF. The CDR3, as DNA: TGTGCCAGCACTGCCGGAGACCGGCTCTACACCTTC.

The genes are TRBV7-8 and TRBJ2-2; D might be TRBD2 (6 bases). This CDR3 has 15 residues. V was clipped by 5 bases and J by 2 bases, with 12 bases between them. Germline-derived CDR1 and CDR2 are SGHVS and FQNEAQ. CDR3 loop: CASSVRDSNTGELFF. The CDR3 DNA is TGTGCCAGCAGCGTCCGGGACTCTAACACCGGGGAGCTGTTTTTT.

This clonotype was picked up a small number of times. This CDR3 is CASSPGQSGNTIYF. CDR3 in DNA: TGTGCCAGCAGCCCGGGACAATCTGGAAACACCATATATTTT. V usage is TRBV13 and J usage is TRBJ1-3; perhaps TRBD1 as D (6 bases). Trimming pared 5 bases from V and 1 base from J, leaving 9 bases between. Germline V gene sequence: CDR1 PRHDT, CDR2 FYEKMQ (reference sequence). This CDR3 comprises 14 residues.

The chain is built from TRBV5-1 and TRBJ2-1; 8 positions agree with TRBD2. Germline-derived CDR1 and CDR2 are SGHRS and YFSETQ. V trimming: 1 base; J trimming: 5 bases; junction bases outside the gene matches: 5. The CDR3 runs to 15 residues. Here the CDR3 DNA reads TGCGCCAGCAGCTTGCGGCTAGCGGGTGACAATGAGCAGTTCTTC. Its protein is CASSLRLAGDNEQFF.

The chain uses TRBV6-1 and TRBJ2-2; D tentatively fits TRBD1 or TRBD2 (6 bases each). CDR1 is MNHNS, CDR2 SASEGT, per germline. The V gene lost 6 bases and the J gene lost 2 bases, with 16 bases spanning the gap. This CDR3 is 16 amino acids long. The CDR3 reads CASSSKRGTNTGELFF. The CDR3 region has the DNA TGTGCCAGCAGCAGCAAGAGGGGGACTAACACCGGGGAGCTGTTTTTT.

At least ten counts were recorded for this clonotype. The chain is built from TRBV4-3 and TRBJ2-7; a possible D gene is TRBD1 (5 bases). Germline V lookup: CDR1 LGHNA, CDR2 YSLEER. This CDR3 is 16 amino acids long. Deletions cut 0 bases from V and 0 bases from J, with 12 bases between. The CDR3: CASSQDFQGGSYEQYF. The CDR3 DNA is TGCGCCAGCAGCCAAGATTTCCAGGGTGGCTCCTACGAGCAGTACTTC.

About this clonotype itself: The junction departs from germline at one end; a sequencing error may be responsible. This sequence joins TRBV7-9 and TRBJ1-1, with D possibly being TRBD1 (5 bases). CDR1 and CDR2 (germline): SEHNR, FQNEAQ (reference sequence). The CDR3 is made up of 12 amino acids. The CDR3 bases are TGTGCCAGCAGCTTAGGGTACCGGGACCCAGGATTT. Its translation: CASSLGYRDPGF.

The V call is TRBV6-1, the J call TRBJ2-7; the match to TRBD2 covers 9 bases. The CDR3 length is 16 residues. J lost 3 bases, V lost 5 bases, and 11 bases had no gene match. CDR1 is MNHNS and CDR2 is SASEGT in the germline V gene. CDR3 in amino acids: CASSTLRLAENYEQYF. The DNA of the CDR3 is TGTGCCAGCAGTACCCTGAGACTAGCGGAGAACTACGAGCAGTACTTC.

V is TRBV16 and J is TRBJ2-7; possible D gene TRBD2, 5 bases. V was cut by 4 bases and J by 6 bases, with 10 bases left in between. This CDR3 contains 12 residues. Germline V gives CDR1 KGHSY, CDR2 FQNENV. CDR3 nucleotides: TGTGCCAGCAGCCTTCAGAGGGCCGAGCAGTACTTC. Protein product: CASSLQRAEQYF. Full variable domain (outside the CDR3, taken from reference TRBV16 and TRBJ2-7): GEEVAQTPKHLVRGEGQKAKLYCAPIKGHSYVFWYQQVLKNEFKFLISFQNENVFDETGMPKERFSAKCLPNSPCSLEIQATKLEDSAVYFCASSLQRAEQYFGPGTRLTVT.

In its sample, this clonotype ranks as medium-sized (0.01 to 0.1%). V is TRBV20-1 and J is TRBJ2-1; D is perhaps TRBD1 (6 bases). Per the germline V gene, CDR1 is DFQATT and CDR2 is SNEGSKA (reference sequence). V was shortened by 0 bases and J by 1 base, with 16 bases between the two germline ends. This CDR3 has 17 residues. The CDR3 sequence is CSARDPGTTGSYNEQFF. DNA for the CDR3: TGCAGTGCTAGAGATCCTGGGACAACAGGTTCCTACAATGAGCAGTTCTTC.

As DNA, the CDR3 is TGTGCCAGCAGTTCCCGGACTAGCCCAGATGCAGATACGCAGTATTTT. Translating it yields CASSSRTSPDADTQYF. This chain joins TRBV12-3 or TRBV12-4 and TRBJ2-3; TRBD2 matches 8 bases. Germline trimming cut 4 bases from V and 4 bases from J; bases unmatched to any gene: 10. The CDR3 has 16 residues.

The genes are TRBV20-1 and TRBJ2-1; D is ambiguous. V was cut by 1 base and J by 3 bases, with 4 bases left in between. CDR1 is DFQATT, CDR2 SNEGSKA, per germline (reference sequence). This CDR3 is built from 12 residues. The DNA of the CDR3 is TGCAGTGCTAGAGGACTCTACAATGAGCAGTTCTTC. Protein: CSARGLYNEQFF.

This chain links TRBV6-1 with TRBJ2-3, with TRBD1 matching 7 bases. The CDR3 runs to 13 residues. Trimming took 5 bases from V and 9 from J; bases not matched to a gene: 8. Germline V gene sequence: CDR1 MNHNS, CDR2 SASEGT. The CDR3 protein is CASSRDSGQTQYF. For the CDR3, the DNA is TGTGCCAGCAGTCGGGACAGTGGGCAAACGCAGTATTTT.

This clonotype was found a few times. V gene TRBV9 combines with J gene TRBJ2-7; TRBD2 matches at 10 bases. Germline CDR1 and CDR2: SGDLS and YYNGEE. The CDR3 spans 15 residues. Germline trimming cut 1 base from V and 6 bases from J; bases unmatched to any gene: 7. This CDR3 reads CASSVSGVAGGEQYF. The DNA of the CDR3 is TGTGCCAGCAGCGTAAGCGGAGTAGCGGGAGGCGAGCAGTACTTC.